This T cell receptor (beta chain) was documented in a study of monozygotic twins with inflammatory bowel disease. The study's findings and limits: Varied immunosuppressive treatments among patients may have increased repertoire variability. Fewer clonotypes were shared with others by IBD patients than by healthy twins, especially with disease activity.

TCRdb reworked the 5' RACE reads into one entry per CDR3 protein, no DNA. The sample's table shows approximately 400,000 distinct CDR3 sequences. Germline loops: CDR1 DFQATT, CDR2 SNEGSKA (reference sequence). The CDR3 contains 18 residues. In the case of this clonotype: As yet, its antigen is unknown.

This receptor was obtained from a human donor with ulcerative colitis or Crohn's disease, or a healthy co-twin of an affected twin (not recorded which). J is TRBJ2-5 and V is TRBV20-1; TCRdb gives TRBD2 as the D gene, but with no DNA this cannot be confirmed. Sequenced input: blood. This chain's CDR3 is CSARAGALAVLLGETQYF.